The 8 T cell receptor beta chains listed next were all sequenced from one sample in a study of cytomegalovirus exposure and HLA in healthy donors (dated by TCRdb to 2015 to 2018). The library was generated by the immunoSEQ multiplex PCR assay. For the multiplex PCR, a mixture combining 60 forward primers for TCR Vbeta segments and 13 reverse primers for TCR Jbeta segments was used. TCRdb took this table from immuneACCESS and kept in-frame rearrangements with V and J called. Such tables lack part of the clones; where checked against another copy, unresolved V genes explain under half of the gap, and the rest is unexplained. Here the sample has approximately 70,000 clones; roughly four fifths occur a single time. Over 6% of the sample goes to the ten largest clones. The sequenced sample consisted of PBMCs. Receptors originate from a man aged 45-65 years in good health and CMV-seronegative.

A note on this clone: Likely a read error: the CDR3 ends without its conserved phenylalanine or tryptophan. The V gene is TRBV6-1, the J gene TRBJ1-4, with 8 bases lining up with TRBD1. Looked up from germline, CDR1 is MNHNS and CDR2 is SASEGT. The CDR3 extends over 15 amino acids. With 5 bases clipped from V and 7 bases from J, the junction kept 9 bases outside the gene matches. CDR3 residues: CASSPQTGAGEKLFV. CDR3 in DNA: TGTGCCAGCAGTCCACAGACAGGGGCGGGTGAAAAACTGTTTGTT.

J is TRBJ1-1 and V is TRBV7-3, with D perhaps TRBD1 (5 bases). This CDR3 has 11 residues. CDR1 SGHTA and CDR2 FQGTGA come from the germline V gene. The ends were cut back, 8 bases at V and 8 bases at J, with 12 bases in the middle. CDR3 sequence reads: CASAAGREAFF. In DNA, the CDR3 is TGTGCCAGCGCGGCAGGGAGGGAAGCTTTCTTT.

This clone was recorded only once. The chain recombines TRBV29-1 with TRBJ2-5, with TRBD2 matching over 11 bases. V dropped 0 bases and J dropped 4; count of bases not matched to a gene: 7. The germline V gene has CDR1 SQVTM and CDR2 ANQGSEA. CDR3 size: 16 residues. The CDR3 reads CSVEDPFTSGRETQYF. The CDR3 DNA follows: TGCAGCGTTGAAGATCCATTTACTAGCGGGAGAGAGACCCAGTACTTC.

This chain links TRBV6-5 with TRBJ1-4, with 7 bases identical to TRBD1. The CDR3 sequence is 14 residues long. V was clipped by 4 bases and J by 3 bases; unmatched bases: 2. Looked up from germline, CDR1 is MNHEY and CDR2 is SVGAGI. CDR3 residues: CASSLQGSNEKLFF. Written as DNA, the CDR3 is TGTGCCAGCAGTTTACAGGGGTCTAATGAAAAACTGTTTTTT.

The chain joins TRBV27 to TRBJ2-1, with 8 positions matching TRBD1. V lost 2 bases to trimming and J lost 0 bases; unmatched junction nucleotides: 9. The CDR3 extends over 18 amino acids. Germline V gene data show CDR1 as MNHEY and CDR2 as SMNVEV (reference sequence). The CDR3 sequence is CASSLQGAVIGSYNEQFF. DNA of the CDR3: TGTGCCAGCAGTTTACAGGGGGCGGTTATCGGCTCCTACAATGAGCAGTTCTTC.

The chain uses TRBV6-4 and TRBJ2-2; weak D call: TRBD1 (5 bases). The CDR3 sequence is 17 residues long. Trimming pared 3 bases from V and 6 bases from J, leaving 20 bases between. Germline CDR1 reads MRHNA; CDR2 reads SNTAGT. The CDR3 DNA follows: TGTGCCAGCAGTGATAACCAAAGGGGTACTACTTCCGGGGAGCTGTTTTTT. Encoded protein: CASSDNQRGTTSGELFF.

This rearrangement joins TRBV30 to TRBJ1-2; the D gene is possibly TRBD1 (5 bases). Looked up from germline, CDR1 is GTSNPN and CDR2 is SVGIG (reference sequence). The CDR3 runs to 14 residues. The V and J ends lost 1 base and 8 bases respectively, with 17 bases between them. The DNA of the CDR3 is TGTGCCTGGAGTGGGTGGGGGAGGGGAGAAGGCTACACCTTC. Translation: CAWSGWGRGEGYTF.

V gene TRBV2 combines with J gene TRBJ1-5; unclear D gene. The CDR3 totals 15 residues. Germline CDR1 SNHLY, CDR2 FYNNEI. V lost 0 bases, J lost 2 bases, and 8 bases lay in between. The CDR3 region has the DNA TGTGCCAGCAGTGAAGCGTTGCCGGGCAATCAGCCCCAGCATTTT. This codes for CASSEALPGNQPQHF.